A single sample gave rise to the 10 T cell receptor beta chains below, sequenced in a study of shared clonotypes between healthy human individuals. Method: immunoSEQ multiplex PCR; TCRdb's copy keeps in-frame clones and lacks some. The repertoire has fewer than 700,000 clones, around 78% of them found once; the top ten carry 12%. The sequenced sample was PBMCs. The receptors stem from a woman aged 40 to 50 in good health. Some clones in this sample may be carry-over from other donors' samples.

This chain links TRBV6-6 with TRBJ2-1; the match to TRBD2 covers 8 bases. This CDR3 is built from 16 residues. CDR1 is MNHNY and CDR2 is SVGAGI in the germline V gene (reference sequence). Trimming removed 7 bases from V and 8 bases from J; junction bases left unmatched: 16. For the CDR3, the DNA is TGTGCCAGCACCGGCTTGAGCGGGAGAGATTCCCATGAGCAGTTCTTC. It is translated as CASTGLSGRDSHEQFF.

This chain uses TRBV27 with TRBJ1-2; D might be TRBD1 (6 bases). The germline V and J ends were trimmed by 2 bases and 5 bases, with 15 bases remaining between them. The CDR3 covers 15 residues. Germline CDR1 MNHEY, CDR2 SMNVEV (reference sequence). This CDR3 reads CASSLGTGSIYGYTF. Here the CDR3 DNA reads TGTGCCAGCAGTTTAGGTACAGGGAGCATTTATGGCTACACCTTC.

The chain uses TRBV11-2 and TRBJ2-2; 10 bases are shared with TRBD2. The trim removed 2 bases at V and 4 bases at J, leaving 7 bases unmatched. The V gene's germline CDR1 is SGHAT and CDR2 FQNNGV. The CDR3 sequence is 17 residues long. In DNA form, the CDR3 reads TGTGCCAGCAGCTTACTCCTAGCGGGAGTGGGCACCGGGGAGCTGTTTTTT. This gives the protein CASSLLLAGVGTGELFF.

The chain couples TRBV14 to TRBJ2-1; 13 bases are shared with TRBD2. The V and J ends lost 6 bases and 4 bases, in that order; junction bases with no gene match: 9. Germline V gene data show CDR1 as SGHDN and CDR2 as FVKESK. The CDR3 totals 17 residues. The DNA for the CDR3 is TGTGCCAGCAGTGGAGGACTAGCGGGAGTGGCGTACAATGAGCAGTTCTTC. It yields the protein CASSGGLAGVAYNEQFF. The variable domain in full, completed from reference TRBV14 and TRBJ2-1, reads EAGVTQFPSHSVIEKGQTVTLRCDPISGHDNLYWYRRVMGKEIKFLLHFVKESKQDESGMPNNRFLAERTGGTYSTLKVQPAELEDSGVYFCASSGGLAGVAYNEQFFGPGTRLTVL.

This clone was observed a handful of times. V and J are TRBV23-1 and TRBJ2-1; D is unclear. TRBV23-1 belongs to the ORF category, with a function that is uncertain. V gave up 3 bases and J gave up 0 bases, with 9 bases separating them. The CDR3 extends over 15 amino acids. The CDR3 bases are TGCGCCAGCAGTCACCCGGGTCCCTCCTACAATGAGCAGTTCTTC. Residues: CASSHPGPSYNEQFF.

A single count supports this clone. This chain's CDR3 is CASSESSSPLHF. The DNA for the CDR3 is TGTGCCAGCAGCGAGAGTAGTTCACCCCTCCACTTT. V is TRBV28 and J is TRBJ1-6; D unresolved. The CDR3 spans 12 residues. V lost 6 bases, J lost 9 bases, and 9 bases lay in between. The germline CDR1 and CDR2 sequences are MDHEN and SYDVKM.

Note on this clone: A much larger clone sits a single nucleotide away, making a read error possible. The chain carries TRBV5-1 and TRBJ2-5; TRBD1 matches at 11 bases. The CDR3 contains 14 residues. The J segment lost 4 bases and the V segment lost 4 bases, leaving 3 bases of the junction unmatched. The germline CDR1 and CDR2 sequences are SGHRS and YFSETQ. In nucleotides, the CDR3 is TGCGCCAGCAGCCCCGGGACAGGGGGAGAGACCCAGTACTTC. It translates to CASSPGTGGETQYF. The variable domain in full, completed from reference TRBV5-1 and TRBJ2-5, reads KAGVTQTPRYLIKTRGQQVTLSCSPISGHRSVSWYQQTPGQGLQFLFEYFSETQRNKGNFPGRFSGRQFSNSRSEMNVSTLELGDSALYLCASSPGTGGETQYFGPGTRLLVL.

The chain uses TRBV5-6 and TRBJ1-5; weak D call: TRBD1 (5 bases). Trimming took off 3 bases at V and 5 bases at J, with 15 bases between the two ends. CDR3 size: 15 residues. Germline CDR1 SGHDT, CDR2 YYEEEE. CDR3 region: CASSSGGGIDQPQHF. The CDR3 coding sequence is TGTGCCAGCAGCTCAGGCGGGGGGATAGATCAGCCCCAGCATTTT.

As DNA, the CDR3 is TGTGCCAGCAGCCCGCGGGGCCGAGCGGGAGGGATCTACGAGCAGTACTTC. It translates to CASSPRGRAGGIYEQYF. The chain recombines TRBV7-2 with TRBJ2-7; TRBD2 agrees at 10 bases. The CDR3 loop spans 17 amino acids. Germline CDR1 is SGHTA and CDR2 is FQGNSA. The V segment lost 5 bases and the J segment 3 bases; nucleotides outside the gene matches: 13.

The CDR3 protein is CASSSGADQPQHF. The CDR3 nucleotides read TGTGCCAGCAGCTCAGGGGCCGATCAGCCCCAGCATTTT. The chain employs TRBV7-2 and TRBJ1-5; the D gene is possibly TRBD1 (6 bases). Trimming removed 4 bases at V and 5 bases at J, with 9 bases between. Germline CDR1 reads SGHTA; CDR2 reads FQGNSA. The CDR3 extends over 13 amino acids.